These T cell receptor beta chains were read from a single sample in a study of vaccination and CD4 T cells after COVID-19. MiXCR was run by TCRdb on the PCR reads, yielding one entry per CDR3 protein. The sample holds under 25,000 distinct CDR3 sequences, 26% seen once. No antigen has been assigned to these receptors. The sequenced sample was cultured CD4+ T cells from blood. These receptors were taken from a human donor with COVID-19. The CDR3 runs from the conserved cysteine through the conserved F or W. A D gene is named only where the DNA matches it firmly. Expanded clones are given a class, and other clones once, few, many or no size at all.

j_call	d_call	v_call	clone_size	cdr3_aa	cdr3_nt
TRBJ1-5	TRBD1	TRBV20-1	medium-sized	CSAKTGGHSNQPQHF	TGCAGTGCTAAGACAGGGGGCCATAGCAATCAGCCCCAGCATTTT
TRBJ2-1	TRBD2	TRBV7-7	.	CASSPGGGTGGHEQFF	TGTGCTAGCAGCCCCGGGGGGGGGACGGGCGGCCATGAGCAGTTCTTC
TRBJ1-5	.	TRBV19	few	CASKGQGGHSNQPQHF	TGTGCCAGTAAAGGCCAGGGAGGGCATAGCAATCAGCCCCAGCATTTT
TRBJ2-3	.	TRBV6-1	few	CASTPPGTDTQYF	TGTGCCAGCACGCCTCCGGGAACAGATACGCAGTATTTT
TRBJ1-4	.	TRBV7-6	.	CASSPGSEKLFF	TGTGCCAGCAGCCCCGGCTCTGAAAAACTGTTTTTT
TRBJ2-1	.	TRBV27	.	CASSLSWTKGNEQFF	TGTGCCAGCAGTTTATCGTGGACAAAGGGCAATGAGCAGTTCTTC
TRBJ2-7	.	TRBV24-1	few	CATSALRDSTYEQYF	TGTGCCACCAGTGCCCTCCGAGACTCTACCTACGAGCAGTACTTC
TRBJ1-4	.	TRBV7-9	once	CASSSSGQPNEKLFF	TGTGCCAGCAGCTCGTCCGGACAGCCTAATGAAAAACTGTTTTTT
TRBJ1-2	.	TRBV6-5	few	CASSYGGTLYGYTF	TGTGCCAGCAGTTATGGCGGGACTCTCTATGGCTACACCTTC
TRBJ1-5	.	TRBV2	few	CASSEGGQRNQPQHF	TGTGCCAGCAGTGAAGGGGGACAACGCAATCAGCCCCAGCATTTT
TRBJ1-5	TRBD1	TRBV20-1	.	CSAGQGTSNQPQHF	TGCAGTGCAGGACAGGGAACTAGCAATCAGCCCCAGCATTTT
TRBJ2-3	.	TRBV5-1	once	CASSPASTDTQYF	TGCGCCAGCAGTCCTGCTAGCACAGATACGCAGTATTTT
TRBJ1-2	TRBD1	TRBV29-1	.	CSVGFGTGDGYTF	TGCAGCGTTGGTTTTGGGACAGGGGATGGCTACACCTTC
TRBJ1-5	.	TRBV7-9	few	CASSPLGNYQPQHF	TGTGCCAGCAGCCCCTTAGGGAACTATCAGCCCCAGCATTTT